The 9 T cell receptor beta chains presented below share a single source sample, sequenced in a study of blood T cell repertoires in COVID-19. The data were produced by immunoSEQ multiplex PCR, yet TCRdb's version contains in-frame clones alone and is incomplete. The data contain roughly 160,000 clones, around 83% of them singletons. The sequenced sample was peripheral blood. These receptors were collected from a man aged 35-49 years with acute or convalescent COVID-19.

The J gene is TRBJ1-6, the V gene TRBV2, with 8 bases fitting TRBD1. Germline lookup yields CDR1 SNHLY and CDR2 FYNNEI. The length of the CDR3 is 14 residues. With V trimmed by 8 bases and J by 9 bases, 9 bases remained unmatched. CDR3 DNA sequence: TGTGCCAGCGGAGGAGACAGGGGAGGTTCACCCCTCCACTTT. Its protein is CASGGDRGGSPLHF.

This chain uses TRBV2 with TRBJ2-1, with 7 bases lining up with TRBD1. The germline V gene encodes CDR1 SNHLY and CDR2 FYNNEI. The ends lost 7 bases at V and 5 bases at J; junction bases unmatched: 11. CDR3 size: 15 residues. In DNA form, the CDR3 reads TGTGCCAGCATTGTACGACAGGGCCCTAACAATGAGCAGTTCTTC. It encodes CASIVRQGPNNEQFF.

This clone was seen only once. This rearrangement joins TRBV6-1 to TRBJ1-2; TRBD1 matches at 9 bases. The CDR3 runs 15 residues. V shed 2 bases, J shed 7 bases, and the junction held 8 bases outside the gene matches. CDR1 MNHNS and CDR2 SASEGT come from the germline V gene. CDR3 DNA sequence: TGTGCCAGCAGTGAACGGGGACAGGGCTCGAGTGGCTACACCTTC. Translated: CASSERGQGSSGYTF.

This chain joins TRBV30 and TRBJ2-1, with TRBD2 identical over 11 bases. Germline assignment: CDR1 GTSNPN and CDR2 SVGIG (reference sequence). V lost 0 bases, J lost 7 bases, and 26 bases stayed unmatched. This CDR3 region has 22 residues. The DNA of the CDR3 is TGTGCCTGGAGTGTATACCTGGTCTGGACGGGTCCTCTAGCGGGGGGTTGGAATGAGCAGTTCTTC. Protein sequence: CAWSVYLVWTGPLAGGWNEQFF.

This clone was seen a handful of times. V usage is TRBV3-1 (or the pseudogene TRBV3-2) and J usage is TRBJ1-2; D is undetermined. Germline CDR1 is LGHDT and CDR2 is YNNKEL (reference sequence). CDR3 size: 12 residues. V shed 0 bases and J shed 8 bases, with 7 bases lying between them. Here the CDR3 DNA reads TGTGCCAGCAGCCAAGACAAGCTGGGCTACACCTTC. This encodes CASSQDKLGYTF.

V and J are TRBV6-2 or TRBV6-3 and TRBJ1-1; D not certain. Trimming stripped 4 bases from V and 4 bases from J, with 16 bases between. Germline loops: CDR1 MNHEY, CDR2 SVGEGT. The CDR3 totals 15 residues. CDR3 protein: CASSSLRGESTEAFF. DNA of the CDR3: TGTGCCAGCAGTTCTTTACGCGGCGAGAGCACTGAAGCTTTCTTT.

This clone has a single count. The V call is TRBV7-3, the J call TRBJ1-4, with TRBD1 matching over 10 bases. J gave up 6 bases and V 5 bases, and 9 bases lay outside the gene matches. This CDR3 region has 16 residues. Germline CDR1 SGHTA, CDR2 FQGTGA. The CDR3 DNA sequence: TGTGCCAGCAGCCCCAACCGGGACAGGGGCCATGAAAAACTGTTTTTT. Protein: CASSPNRDRGHEKLFF.

The chain employs TRBV21-1 and TRBJ2-1; TRBD1 reflects the table's D call only, with no check against the DNA. TRBV21-1 represents a pseudogene. The CDR3 has 17 amino acids. CDR3 loop: CASSLEWTGESYNEQFF. The CDR3 bases are TGTGCCAGCAGCTTAGAATGGACAGGGGAATCCTACAATGAGCAGTTCTTC.

The chain has TRBV6-5 and TRBJ1-2; no clear D gene. The germline V gene has CDR1 MNHEY and CDR2 SVGAGI. V was pared by 0 bases and J by 4 bases, with 9 bases between. The CDR3 totals 14 residues. The CDR3 DNA reads as TGTGCCAGCAGTTACTCGCGGGGTGGCTATGGCTACACCTTC. It encodes CASSYSRGGYGYTF.